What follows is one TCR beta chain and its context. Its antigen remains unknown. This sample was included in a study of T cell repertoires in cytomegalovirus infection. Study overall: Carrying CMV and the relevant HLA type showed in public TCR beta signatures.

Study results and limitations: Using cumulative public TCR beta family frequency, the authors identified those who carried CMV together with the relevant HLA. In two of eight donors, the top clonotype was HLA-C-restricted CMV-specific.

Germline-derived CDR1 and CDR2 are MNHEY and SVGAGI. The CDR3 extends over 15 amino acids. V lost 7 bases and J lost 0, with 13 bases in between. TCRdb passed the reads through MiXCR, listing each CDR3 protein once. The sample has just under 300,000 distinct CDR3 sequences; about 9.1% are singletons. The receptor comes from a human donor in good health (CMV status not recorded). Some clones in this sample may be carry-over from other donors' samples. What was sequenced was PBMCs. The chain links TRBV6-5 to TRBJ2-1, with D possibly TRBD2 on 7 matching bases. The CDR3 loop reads CASKGGGNSYNEQFF. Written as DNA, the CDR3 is TGTGCCAGCAAAGGGGGGGGGAACTCCTACAATGAGCAGTTCTTC.